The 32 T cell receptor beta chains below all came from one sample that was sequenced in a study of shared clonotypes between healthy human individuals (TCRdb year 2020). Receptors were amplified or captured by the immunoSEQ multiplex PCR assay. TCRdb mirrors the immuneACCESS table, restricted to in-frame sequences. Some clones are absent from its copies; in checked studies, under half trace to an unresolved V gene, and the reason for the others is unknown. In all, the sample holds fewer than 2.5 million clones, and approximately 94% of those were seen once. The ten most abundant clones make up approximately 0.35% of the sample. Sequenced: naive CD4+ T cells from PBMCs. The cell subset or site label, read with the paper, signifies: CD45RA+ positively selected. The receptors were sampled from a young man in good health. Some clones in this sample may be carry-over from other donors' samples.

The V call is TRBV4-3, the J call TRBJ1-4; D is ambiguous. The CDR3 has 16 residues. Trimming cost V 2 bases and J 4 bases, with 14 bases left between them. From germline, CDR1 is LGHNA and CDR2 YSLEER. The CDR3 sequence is CASSQKGGPLNEKLFF. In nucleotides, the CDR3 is TGCGCCAGCAGCCAAAAGGGCGGACCGCTTAATGAAAAACTGTTTTTT.

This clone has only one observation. The CDR3 reads CASSSSGRNEQFF. DNA for the CDR3: TGTGCCAGCAGCTCCTCGGGGAGGAATGAGCAGTTCTTC. This rearrangement joins TRBV11-3 to TRBJ2-1; a possible D gene is TRBD2 (6 bases). V was shortened by 4 bases and J by 7 bases, with 11 bases between the two germline ends. Germline values: CDR1 SGHNT, CDR2 YENEEA. CDR3 length: 13 residues.

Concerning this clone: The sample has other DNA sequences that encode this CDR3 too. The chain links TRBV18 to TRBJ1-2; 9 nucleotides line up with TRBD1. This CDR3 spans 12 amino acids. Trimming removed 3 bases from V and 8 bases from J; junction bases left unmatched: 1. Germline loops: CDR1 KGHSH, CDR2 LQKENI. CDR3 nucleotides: TGTGCCAGCTCACCGGGACAGGGAGGCTACACCTTC. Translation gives CASSPGQGGYTF.

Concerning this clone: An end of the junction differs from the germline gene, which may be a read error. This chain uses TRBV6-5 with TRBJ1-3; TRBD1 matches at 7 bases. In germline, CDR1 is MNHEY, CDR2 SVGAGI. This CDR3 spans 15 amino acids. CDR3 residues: CASGYRGNSGNTIYF. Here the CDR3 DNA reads TGTGCCAGCGGTTACAGGGGAAACTCTGGAAACACCATATATTTT.

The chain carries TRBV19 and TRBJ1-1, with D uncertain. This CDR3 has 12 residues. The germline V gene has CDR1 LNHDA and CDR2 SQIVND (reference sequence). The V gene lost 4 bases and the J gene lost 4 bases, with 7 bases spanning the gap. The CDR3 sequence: CASSTTLTEAFF. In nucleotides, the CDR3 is TGTGCCAGTAGTACAACACTCACTGAAGCTTTCTTT.

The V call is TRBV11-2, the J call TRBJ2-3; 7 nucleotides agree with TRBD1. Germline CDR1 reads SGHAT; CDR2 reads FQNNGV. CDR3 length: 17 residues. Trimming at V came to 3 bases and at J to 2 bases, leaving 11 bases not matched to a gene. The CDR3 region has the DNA TGTGCCAGCAGCTTCCTAGGGGGCTGGTATTCCACAGATACGCAGTATTTT. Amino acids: CASSFLGGWYSTDTQYF.

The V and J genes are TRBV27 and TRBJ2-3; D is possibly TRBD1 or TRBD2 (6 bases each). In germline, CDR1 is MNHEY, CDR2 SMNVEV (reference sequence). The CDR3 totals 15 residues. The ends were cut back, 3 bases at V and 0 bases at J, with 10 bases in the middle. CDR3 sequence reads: CASSFGGPSTDTQYF. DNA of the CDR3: TGTGCCAGCAGTTTCGGGGGCCCGAGCACAGATACGCAGTATTTT.

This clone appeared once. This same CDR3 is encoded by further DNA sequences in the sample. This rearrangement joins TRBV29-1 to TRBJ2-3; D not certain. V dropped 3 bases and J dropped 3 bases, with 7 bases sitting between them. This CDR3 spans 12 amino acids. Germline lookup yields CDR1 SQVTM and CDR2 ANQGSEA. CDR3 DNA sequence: TGCAGCGTTGACCCTGGGACAGATACGCAGTATTTT. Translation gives CSVDPGTDTQYF.

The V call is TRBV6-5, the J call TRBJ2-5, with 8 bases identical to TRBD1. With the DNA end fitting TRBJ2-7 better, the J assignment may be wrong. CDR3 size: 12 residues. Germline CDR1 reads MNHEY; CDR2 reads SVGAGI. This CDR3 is CASRSTGDEQYF. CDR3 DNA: TGTGCCAGCAGGTCGACAGGGGACGAGCAGTACTTC.

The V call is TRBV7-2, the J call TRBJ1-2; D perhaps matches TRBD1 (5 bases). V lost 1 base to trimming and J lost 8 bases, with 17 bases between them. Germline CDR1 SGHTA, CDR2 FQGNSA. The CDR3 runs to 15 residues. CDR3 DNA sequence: TGTGCCAGCAGCTTAGTTGTAGGAGGGGTCTTAGGCTACACCTTC. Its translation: CASSLVVGGVLGYTF.

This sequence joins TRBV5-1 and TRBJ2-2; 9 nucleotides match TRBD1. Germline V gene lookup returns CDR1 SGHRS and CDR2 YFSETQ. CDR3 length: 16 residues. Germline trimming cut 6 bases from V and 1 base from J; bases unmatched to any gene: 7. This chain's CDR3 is CASTFKGQGNTGELFF. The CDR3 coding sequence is TGCGCCAGCACCTTCAAGGGACAGGGGAACACCGGGGAGCTGTTTTTT. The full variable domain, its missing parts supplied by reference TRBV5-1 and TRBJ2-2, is KAGVTQTPRYLIKTRGQQVTLSCSPISGHRSVSWYQQTPGQGLQFLFEYFSETQRNKGNFPGRFSGRQFSNSRSEMNVSTLELGDSALYLCASTFKGQGNTGELFFGEGSRLTVL.

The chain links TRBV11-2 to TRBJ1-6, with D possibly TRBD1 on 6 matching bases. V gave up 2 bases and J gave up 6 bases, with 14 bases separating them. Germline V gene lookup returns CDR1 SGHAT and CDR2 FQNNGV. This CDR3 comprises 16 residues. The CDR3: CASSLNIRGSNSPLHF. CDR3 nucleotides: TGTGCCAGCAGCTTAAATATTAGGGGGAGTAATTCACCCCTCCACTTT. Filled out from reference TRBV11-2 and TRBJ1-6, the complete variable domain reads EAGVAQSPRYKIIEKRQSVAFWCNPISGHATLYWYQQILGQGPKLLIQFQNNGVVDDSQLPKDRFSAERLKGVDSTLKIQPAKLEDSAVYLCASSLNIRGSNSPLHFGNGTRLTVT.

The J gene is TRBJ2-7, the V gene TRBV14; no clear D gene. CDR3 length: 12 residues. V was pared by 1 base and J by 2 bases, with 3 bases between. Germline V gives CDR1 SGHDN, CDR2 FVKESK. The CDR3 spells CASSQVTYEQYF. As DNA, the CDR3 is TGTGCCAGCAGCCAAGTGACCTACGAGCAGTACTTC. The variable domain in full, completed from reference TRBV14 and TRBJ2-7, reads EAGVTQFPSHSVIEKGQTVTLRCDPISGHDNLYWYRRVMGKEIKFLLHFVKESKQDESGMPNNRFLAERTGGTYSTLKVQPAELEDSGVYFCASSQVTYEQYFGPGTRLTVT.

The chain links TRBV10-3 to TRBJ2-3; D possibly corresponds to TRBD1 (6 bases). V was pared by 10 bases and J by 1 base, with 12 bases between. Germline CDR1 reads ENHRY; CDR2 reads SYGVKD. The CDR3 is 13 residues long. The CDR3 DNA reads TGTGCCACTTGGACAGACGGCACAGATACGCAGTATTTT. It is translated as CATWTDGTDTQYF.

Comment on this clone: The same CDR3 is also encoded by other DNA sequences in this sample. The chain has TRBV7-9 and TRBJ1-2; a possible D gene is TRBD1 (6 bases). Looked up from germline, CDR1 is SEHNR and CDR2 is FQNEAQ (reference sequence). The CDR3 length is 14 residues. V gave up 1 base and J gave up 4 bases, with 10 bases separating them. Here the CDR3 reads CASSLGQGFYGYTF. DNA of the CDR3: TGTGCCAGCAGCTTAGGGCAGGGGTTCTATGGCTACACCTTC.

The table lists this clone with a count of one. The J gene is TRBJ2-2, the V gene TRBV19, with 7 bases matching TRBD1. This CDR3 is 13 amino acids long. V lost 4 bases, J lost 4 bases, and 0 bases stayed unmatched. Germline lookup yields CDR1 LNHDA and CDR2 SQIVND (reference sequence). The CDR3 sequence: CASSTGGTGELFF. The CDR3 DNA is TGTGCCAGTAGTACAGGGGGCACCGGGGAGCTGTTTTTT. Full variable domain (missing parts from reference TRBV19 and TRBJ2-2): DGGITQSPKYLFRKEGQNVTLSCEQNLNHDAMYWYRQDPGQGLRLIYYSQIVNDFQKGDIAEGYSVSREKKESFPLTVTSAQKNPTAFYLCASSTGGTGELFFGEGSRLTVL.

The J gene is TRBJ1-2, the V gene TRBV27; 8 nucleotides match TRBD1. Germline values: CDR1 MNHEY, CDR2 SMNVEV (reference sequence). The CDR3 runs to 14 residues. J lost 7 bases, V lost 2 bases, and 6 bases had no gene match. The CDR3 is CASSLNRGVGGYTF. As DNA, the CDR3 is TGTGCCAGCAGTTTAAACAGGGGGGTAGGTGGCTACACCTTC.

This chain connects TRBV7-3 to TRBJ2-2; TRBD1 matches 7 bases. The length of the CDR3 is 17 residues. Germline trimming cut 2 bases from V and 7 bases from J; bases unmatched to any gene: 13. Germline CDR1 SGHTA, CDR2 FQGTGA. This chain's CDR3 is CASSLESRRGRSGELFF. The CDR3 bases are TGTGCCAGCAGCTTAGAATCCCGCAGGGGGAGAAGCGGGGAGCTGTTTTTT.

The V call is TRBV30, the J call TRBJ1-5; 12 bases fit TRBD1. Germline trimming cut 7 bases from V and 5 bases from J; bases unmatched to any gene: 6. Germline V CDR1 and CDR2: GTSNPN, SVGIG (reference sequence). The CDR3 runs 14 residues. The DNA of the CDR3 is TGTGCCTACAGGGGACAGGGGGCACATCAGCCCCAGCATTTT. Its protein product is CAYRGQGAHQPQHF.

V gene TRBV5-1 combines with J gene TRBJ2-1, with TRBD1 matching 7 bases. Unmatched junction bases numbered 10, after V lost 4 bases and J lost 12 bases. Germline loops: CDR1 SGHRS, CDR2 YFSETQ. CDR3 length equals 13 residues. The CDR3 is CASSPGQDSSQFF. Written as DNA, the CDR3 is TGCGCCAGCAGCCCCGGACAGGACTCGTCGCAGTTCTTC.

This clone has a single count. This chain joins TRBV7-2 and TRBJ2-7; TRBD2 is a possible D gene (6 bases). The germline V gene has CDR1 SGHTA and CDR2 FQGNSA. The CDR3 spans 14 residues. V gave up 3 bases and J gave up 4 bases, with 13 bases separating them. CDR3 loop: CASSFDWTNYEQYF. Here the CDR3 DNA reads TGTGCCAGCAGCTTCGACTGGACTAATTACGAGCAGTACTTC. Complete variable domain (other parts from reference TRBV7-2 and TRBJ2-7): GAGVSQSPSNKVTEKGKDVELRCDPISGHTALYWYRQSLGQGLEFLIYFQGNSAPDKSGLPSDRFSAERTGGSVSTLTIQRTQQEDSAVYLCASSFDWTNYEQYFGPGTRLTVT.

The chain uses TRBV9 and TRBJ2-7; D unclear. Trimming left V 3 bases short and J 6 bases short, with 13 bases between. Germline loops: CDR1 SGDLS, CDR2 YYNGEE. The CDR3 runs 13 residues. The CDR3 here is CASSEYTLGEQYF. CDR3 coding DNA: TGTGCCAGCAGCGAATACACCCTAGGCGAGCAGTACTTC.

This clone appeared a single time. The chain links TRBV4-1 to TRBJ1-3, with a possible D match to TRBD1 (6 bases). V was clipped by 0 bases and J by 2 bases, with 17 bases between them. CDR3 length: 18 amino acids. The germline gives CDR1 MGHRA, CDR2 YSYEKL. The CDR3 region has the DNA TGCGCCAGCAGCCAAGATTTGGGGGCGGTGGTAGCTGGAAACACCATATATTTT. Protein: CASSQDLGAVVAGNTIYF.

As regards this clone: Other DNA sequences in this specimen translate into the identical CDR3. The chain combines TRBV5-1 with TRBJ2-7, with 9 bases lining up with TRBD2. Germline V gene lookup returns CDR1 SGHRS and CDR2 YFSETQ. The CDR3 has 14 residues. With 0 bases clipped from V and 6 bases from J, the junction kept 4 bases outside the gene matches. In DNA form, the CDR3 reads TGCGCCAGCAGCTTGGTGGCGGGAGGGCTCGAGCAGTACTTC. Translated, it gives CASSLVAGGLEQYF.

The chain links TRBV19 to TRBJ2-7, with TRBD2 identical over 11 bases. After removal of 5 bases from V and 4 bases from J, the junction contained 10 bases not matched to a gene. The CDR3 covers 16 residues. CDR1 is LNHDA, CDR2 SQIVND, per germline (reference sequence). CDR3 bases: TGTGCCAGTAGTGACACCGGGACTAGCGGACGGTACGAGCAGTACTTC. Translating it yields CASSDTGTSGRYEQYF.

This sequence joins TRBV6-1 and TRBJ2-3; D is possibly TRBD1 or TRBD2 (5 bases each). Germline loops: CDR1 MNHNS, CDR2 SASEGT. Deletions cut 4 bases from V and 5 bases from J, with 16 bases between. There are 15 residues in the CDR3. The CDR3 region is CASSATGRAGDTQYF. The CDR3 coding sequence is TGTGCCAGCAGTGCCACAGGTCGGGCGGGAGATACGCAGTATTTT.

CDR3 protein: CASGLLASANGELFF. CDR3 nucleotide sequence: TGTGCCAGCGGGCTTTTGGCTAGCGCGAACGGGGAGCTGTTTTTT. The chain combines TRBV2 with TRBJ2-2; a weak D match, TRBD2 (6 bases). The CDR3 contains 15 residues. The germline V gene encodes CDR1 SNHLY and CDR2 FYNNEI. Trimming left V 8 bases short and J 7 bases short, with 20 bases between. The full variable domain, completed using reference TRBV2 and TRBJ2-2, is EPEVTQTPSHQVTQMGQEVILRCVPISNHLYFYWYRQILGQKVEFLVSFYNNEISEKSEIFDDQFSVERPDGSNFTLKIRSTKLEDSAMYFCASGLLASANGELFFGEGSRLTVL.

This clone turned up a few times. In nucleotides, the CDR3 is TGTGCCAGTAGTCCTCAGGGGAGGGCCGGGGAGCTGTTTTTT. Translation gives CASSPQGRAGELFF. The V gene is TRBV19, the J gene TRBJ2-2; a weak D match, TRBD2 (7 bases). V was trimmed by 5 bases and J by 6 bases, leaving 13 bases between them. The germline CDR1 and CDR2 sequences are LNHDA and SQIVND (reference sequence). The CDR3 loop spans 14 amino acids.

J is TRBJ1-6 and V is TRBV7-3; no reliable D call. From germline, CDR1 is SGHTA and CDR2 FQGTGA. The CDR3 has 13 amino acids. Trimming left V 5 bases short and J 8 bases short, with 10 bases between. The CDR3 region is CASSTRADSPLHF. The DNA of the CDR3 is TGTGCCAGCAGCACACGGGCGGATTCACCCCTCCACTTT.

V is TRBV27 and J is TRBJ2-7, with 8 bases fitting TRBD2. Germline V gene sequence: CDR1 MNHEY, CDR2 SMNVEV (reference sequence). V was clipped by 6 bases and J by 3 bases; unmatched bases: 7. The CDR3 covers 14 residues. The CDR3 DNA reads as TGTGCCAGCAGGGCTGGGACTAGAGTCTACGAGCAGTACTTC. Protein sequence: CASRAGTRVYEQYF.

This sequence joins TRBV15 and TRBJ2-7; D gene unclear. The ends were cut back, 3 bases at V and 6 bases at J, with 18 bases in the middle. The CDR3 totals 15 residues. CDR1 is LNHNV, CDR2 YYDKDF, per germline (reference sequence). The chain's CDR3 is CATSSGSGPKSEQYF. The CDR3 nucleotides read TGTGCCACCAGCAGCGGCTCCGGGCCTAAAAGCGAGCAGTACTTC.

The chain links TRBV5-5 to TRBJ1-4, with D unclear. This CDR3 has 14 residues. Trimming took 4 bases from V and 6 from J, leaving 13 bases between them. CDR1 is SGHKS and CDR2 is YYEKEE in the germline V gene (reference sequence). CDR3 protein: CASSPEWRYEKLFF. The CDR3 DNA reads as TGTGCCAGCAGCCCTGAGTGGAGGTATGAAAAACTGTTTTTT. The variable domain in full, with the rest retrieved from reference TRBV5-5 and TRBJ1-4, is DAGVTQSPTHLIKTRGQQVTLRCSPISGHKSVSWYQQVLGQGPQFIFQYYEKEERGRGNFPDRFSARQFPNYSSELNVNALLLGDSALYLCASSPEWRYEKLFFGSGTQLSVL.